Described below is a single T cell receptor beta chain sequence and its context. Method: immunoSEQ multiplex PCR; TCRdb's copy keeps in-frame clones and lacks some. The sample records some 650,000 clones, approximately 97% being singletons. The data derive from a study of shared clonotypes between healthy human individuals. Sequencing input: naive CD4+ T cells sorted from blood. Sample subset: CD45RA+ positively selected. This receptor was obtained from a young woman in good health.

The CDR3 loop is CASSVRRGPETQYF. In DNA, the CDR3 is TGTGCCAGCAGTGTACGCAGGGGCCCGGAGACCCAGTACTTC. The gene calls are TRBV27 and TRBJ2-5, with D perhaps matching TRBD1 (6 bases). With 5 bases removed from V and 5 bases from J, the gap between germline ends came to 15 bases. This CDR3 spans 14 amino acids. Germline V lookup: CDR1 MNHEY, CDR2 SMNVEV (reference sequence).